This T cell receptor beta chain comes out of a study of T-cell memory formation after mild COVID-19 (dated by TCRdb to about 2021). Broadly, across the study: Most TCR sequence clusters were specific to one of the two donors. In two donors, T-cell clones that expanded and contracted after mild COVID-19 were tracked by sequencing TCRalpha and TCRbeta repertoires over time. The cohort was made up of two young adult volunteers, one female and one male, who were previously healthy. Study-level results and caveats: The study covered only two mild cases, and larger cohorts including severe cases with pre-infection samples were considered necessary. SARS-CoV-2 specificity was not confirmed for the second-wave clones peaking on day 37. Contracting CD4+ clones turned up mainly in the CM and EM memory subsets, whereas EMRA was where CD8+ clones were enriched. Some responding clones were detected in pre-infection memory, suggesting pre-existing cross-reactive memory T cells joined the SARS-CoV-2 response. Balanced CD4/CD8 phenotypes were observed for clones contracting from day 15 to 85, whereas a bias towards CD4+ was observed for a second wave of clones expanding from day 15 to 37.

Instrument used: Illumina NovaSeq 6000. cDNA libraries for TCRalpha and TCRbeta were prepared by 5'RACE using constant-segment primers, with sample barcodes and unique molecular identifiers added. Trizol reagent was used to extract RNA from every sample. Library amplification was performed in two PCR steps, and a second sample barcode and Illumina TruSeq adapters were introduced in the second step. Libraries were sequenced on an Illumina NovaSeq with 2 x 150 bp paired-end reads. The study's processing was this. The reads were demultiplexed and collapsed into UMI-guided consensus sequences using migec v1.2.7. With mixcr v2.1.11, UMI consensuses were aligned to TRA and TRB V and J templates and assembled into clonotypes. Clonotypes were classified as expanded or contracted when called significant by both edgeR and NoisET, with noise models trained on biological replicates. For edgeR calls, a false discovery rate-adjusted p below 0.01 and a log2 fold-change threshold of 1 were applied. As an exploratory analysis of dynamics, max-normalized trajectories of the 1000 most abundant clonotypes were examined by PCA with hierarchical clustering. Separately sequenced CD4+ and CD8+ repertoires were used to assign the CD4 or CD8 phenotype of responding clones. In TCRdb, the public reads were trimmed at Q25 with fastp and aligned with MiXCR, with productive beta chains retained. Rows are combined by CDR3 protein, so each entry shows the most common genes and DNA. TCRdb, not the original authors, processed these V and J calls. The sample yields a few hundred thousand distinct CDR3 sequences; approximately 27% were counted once. Together, the top ten hold about 13% of the sample.

The germline V gene yields KGHDR for CDR1 and SFDVKD for CDR2. Trimming takes 2 bases from V and 4 bases from J, and the germline ends sit 10 bases apart. Its CDR3 holds 14 amino acids, cysteine through phenylalanine. Left in the record is the CDR3 DNA by itself, 42 bases read in frame from the first base. Ficoll-Paque density gradient centrifugation was the method used to isolate PBMCs. Comments on this clonotype: The antigen it recognizes is unknown. The sample holds no much larger clone one base away, and base qualities are not on file.

The sequence derives from an adult woman who had mild COVID-19 (a few samples of this study predate the infection). The sample titles of this study are shuffled in the database, so cell type and time point are left out; the donor was told from shared clones. Sequenced sample: PBMCs or a T cell subset sorted from them (not recorded which). The rearranged chain carries TRBV24-1 and TRBJ2-5; the D segment could be TRBD1, given 6 matching bases. The bases read TGTGCCACCAGTGATTCAGACAGGCGAGAGACCCAGTACTTC. Translation gives CATSDSDRRETQYF.